This TCR beta chain is drawn from a study of blood T cell repertoires in COVID-19. Per the original methods: The authors estimated nucleated cell counts from reference gene primer amplification. The data were produced by immunoSEQ multiplex PCR, yet TCRdb's version contains in-frame clones alone and is incomplete. Clonal size and the V and J genes are those of that table, whereas D and trimming came from the DNA. The table shows roughly 97,000 clones, with approximately 84% occurring only once. This clone was seen a single time. The CDR3 covers 15 residues. The V segment lost 5 bases and the J segment 5 bases; nucleotides outside the gene matches: 8. Germline values: CDR1 MDHEN, CDR2 SYDVKM.

The sequenced sample was peripheral blood. This receptor was obtained from a man between 65 and 79 years old with acute or convalescent COVID-19. The chain has TRBV28 and TRBJ2-1; 8 positions agree with TRBD1. The CDR3 bases are TGTGCCAGCAGTAACCCGGGACAGGCCAACAATGAGCAGTTCTTC. Its protein is CASSNPGQANNEQFF.